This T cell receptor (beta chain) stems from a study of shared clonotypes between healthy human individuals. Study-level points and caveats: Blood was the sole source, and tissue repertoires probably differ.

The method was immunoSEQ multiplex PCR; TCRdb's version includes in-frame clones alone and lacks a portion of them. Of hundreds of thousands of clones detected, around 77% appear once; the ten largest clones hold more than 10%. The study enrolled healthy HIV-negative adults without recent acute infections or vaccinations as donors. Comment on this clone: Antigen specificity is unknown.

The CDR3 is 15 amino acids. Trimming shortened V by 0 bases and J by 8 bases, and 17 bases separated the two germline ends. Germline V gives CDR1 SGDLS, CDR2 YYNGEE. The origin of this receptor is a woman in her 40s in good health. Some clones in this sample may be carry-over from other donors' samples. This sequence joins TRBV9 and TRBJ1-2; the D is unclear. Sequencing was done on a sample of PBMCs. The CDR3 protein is CASSVGEGPVWGYTF. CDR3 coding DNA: TGTGCCAGCAGCGTAGGTGAGGGCCCAGTTTGGGGCTACACCTTC.